The 23 T cell receptor beta chains given below trace back to one sample, sequenced in a study of cytomegalovirus exposure and HLA in healthy donors. Profiling relied on immunoSEQ multiplex PCR, and the TCRdb table lists in-frame clones only, not all of them. The profile shows tens of thousands of clones, 80% to 95% of them singletons. Material for sequencing was PBMCs. These receptors all stem from a woman younger than 35 in good health and CMV-seronegative.

The chain joins TRBV1 to TRBJ2-7; TRBD2 is taken as the D call from the table, unchecked against the DNA. TRBV1 is a documented pseudogene. The CDR3 has 16 residues. CDR3 DNA: TGCACCAGCAGCCAGGGACTAGCGGGGGGTCTCTACGAGCAGTACTTC. It encodes CTSSQGLAGGLYEQYF.

The V call is TRBV15, the J call TRBJ2-7, with a weak D call TRBD1 (5 bases). Germline V gene lookup returns CDR1 LNHNV and CDR2 YYDKDF (reference sequence). The CDR3 length is 16 residues. V dropped 0 bases and J dropped 2 bases, with 14 bases sitting between them. This CDR3 is CATSRDPLGAAYEQYF. CDR3 DNA sequence: TGTGCCACCAGCAGAGATCCCTTAGGGGCTGCCTACGAGCAGTACTTC.

This chain connects TRBV6-4 to TRBJ2-1; 13 bases line up with TRBD2. The CDR3 extends over 14 amino acids. With 5 bases clipped from V and 8 bases from J, the junction kept 3 bases outside the gene matches. Germline lookup yields CDR1 MRHNA and CDR2 SNTAGT. The CDR3 reads CASSTSGRAHEQFF. The CDR3 nucleotides are TGTGCCAGCAGTACTAGCGGGAGGGCCCATGAGCAGTTCTTC.

The V gene is TRBV18, the J gene TRBJ1-4; weak D call: TRBD1 (6 bases). There are 20 residues in the CDR3. Deletions cut 5 bases from V and 7 bases from J, with 32 bases between. Germline assignment: CDR1 KGHSH and CDR2 LQKENI. The CDR3: CASSVLLHGPGMNRAEKLFF. Here the CDR3 DNA reads TGTGCCAGCTCAGTCCTCCTACACGGCCCGGGGATGAACAGGGCTGAAAAACTGTTTTTT.

The chain couples TRBV9 to TRBJ2-3; 8 bases agree with TRBD2. CDR1 and CDR2 (germline): SGDLS, YYNGEE. V shed 2 bases and J 1 base; nucleotides not matched to a gene: 9. The CDR3 extends over 17 amino acids. CDR3 bases: TGTGCCAGCAGCGTTACCCGGGGGGGGGCCGGCACAGATACGCAGTATTTT. Protein: CASSVTRGGAGTDTQYF.

This chain connects TRBV11-3 to TRBJ1-5, with TRBD1 matching over 8 bases. The CDR3 sequence is 14 residues long. Trimming removed 6 bases from V and 4 bases from J; junction bases left unmatched: 5. Germline-derived CDR1 and CDR2 are SGHNT and YENEEA. Written as DNA, the CDR3 is TGTGCCAGCAGTTCGGGACAGGCAAATCAGCCCCAGCATTTT. It specifies CASSSGQANQPQHF. The variable domain in full, completed from reference TRBV11-3 and TRBJ1-5, reads EAGVVQSPRYKIIEKKQPVAFWCNPISGHNTLYWYLQNLGQGPELLIRYENEEAVDDSQLPKDRFSAERLKGVDSTLKIQPAELGDSAVYLCASSSGQANQPQHFGDGTRLSIL.

This clone was counted only a few times. V usage is TRBV25-1 and J usage is TRBJ1-2; 10 bases fit TRBD1. The germline V gene has CDR1 MGHDK and CDR2 SYGVNS. The CDR3 consists of 16 residues. Losses at the gene ends were 4 bases for V and 4 bases for J; bases not matched to a gene: 9. The CDR3 region is CASSGHDRGPLYGYTF. CDR3 coding DNA: TGTGCCAGCAGTGGCCATGACAGGGGGCCGCTCTATGGCTACACCTTC.

The chain combines TRBV20-1 with TRBJ2-7; D is uncertain. Germline V gene data show CDR1 as DFQATT and CDR2 as SNEGSKA (reference sequence). Deletions cut 3 bases from V and 6 bases from J, with 9 bases between. The length of the CDR3 is 11 residues. CDR3 bases: TGCAGTGCTAGTCTCGTTTCCGAGCAGTACTTC. Protein sequence: CSASLVSEQYF.

The chain has TRBV18 and TRBJ1-2; D remains ambiguous. This CDR3 comprises 15 residues. CDR1 is KGHSH and CDR2 is LQKENI in the germline V gene. V was clipped by 4 bases and J by 5 bases, with 17 bases between them. The chain's CDR3 is CASSRGGIAVYGYTF. The CDR3 bases are TGTGCCAGCTCACGAGGAGGGATCGCGGTTTATGGCTACACCTTC.

The gene calls are TRBV29-1 and TRBJ2-2; 9 bases map to TRBD1. The V segment lost 7 bases and the J segment 5 bases; nucleotides outside the gene matches: 8. The germline CDR1 and CDR2 sequences are SQVTM and ANQGSEA. This CDR3 is built from 14 residues. CDR3 protein: CSALGQGSTGELFF. In DNA, the CDR3 is TGCAGCGCCCTGGGACAGGGTAGTACCGGGGAGCTGTTTTTT.

This clone was recorded only once. The chain joins TRBV9 to TRBJ2-2; a weak D match, TRBD1 (5 bases). V was shortened by 0 bases and J by 2 bases, with 8 bases between the two germline ends. Germline-derived CDR1 and CDR2 are SGDLS and YYNGEE. The length of the CDR3 is 15 residues. CDR3 loop: CASSVEGHNTGELFF. The CDR3 DNA reads as TGTGCCAGCAGCGTAGAAGGACACAACACCGGGGAGCTGTTTTTT.

The rearrangement uses TRBV15 and TRBJ2-1; 9 bases map to TRBD2. Germline V gene sequence: CDR1 LNHNV, CDR2 YYDKDF (reference sequence). The CDR3 is made up of 15 amino acids. The V and J ends lost 6 bases and 7 bases, in that order; junction bases with no gene match: 10. Here the CDR3 DNA reads TGTGCCACCAGTGGATTAGCGGGAGCATTAAATGAGCAGTTCTTC. Translating gives CATSGLAGALNEQFF.

For the CDR3, the DNA is TGTGCCAGCGGGGAGGGTCACTTGCCGCCCCAGCATTTT. It is translated as CASGEGHLPPQHF. The chain is built from TRBV2 and TRBJ1-5; the D is unclear. Trimming left V 8 bases short and J 9 bases short, with 17 bases between. CDR1 and CDR2 from the germline V gene are SNHLY and FYNNEI. The length of the CDR3 is 13 residues.

The chain is built from TRBV30 and TRBJ1-3; perhaps TRBD1 as D (6 bases). Germline CDR1 and CDR2: GTSNPN and SVGIG (reference sequence). The V gene lost 2 bases and the J gene lost 3 bases, with 11 bases spanning the gap. The CDR3 loop spans 14 amino acids. The CDR3 protein is CAWSPRTVGNTIYF. CDR3 DNA: TGTGCCTGGAGTCCCCGGACAGTTGGAAACACCATATATTTT.

This rearrangement joins TRBV6-6 to TRBJ2-3, with 8 bases fitting TRBD2. V lost 2 bases, J lost 3 bases, and 4 bases stayed unmatched. CDR1 and CDR2 (germline): MNHNY, SVGAGI (reference sequence). This CDR3 has 15 amino acids. The DNA for the CDR3 is TGTGCCAGCAGTTACCGGGAGGGCCGAACAGATACGCAGTATTTT. It encodes CASSYREGRTDTQYF.

The V and J genes are TRBV29-1 and TRBJ1-2, with 8 bases fitting TRBD1. The CDR3 has 13 amino acids. Germline V lookup: CDR1 SQVTM, CDR2 ANQGSEA. V lost 7 bases, J lost 7 bases, and 11 bases stayed unmatched. CDR3 region: CSAAGQGASGYTF. In nucleotides, the CDR3 is TGCAGCGCCGCAGGGCAGGGGGCTAGTGGCTACACCTTC.

This clone has only a few counts. The V gene is TRBV6-4, the J gene TRBJ2-1; tentative D call: TRBD1 (5 bases). V was trimmed by 4 bases and J by 8 bases, leaving 12 bases between them. The CDR3 is 13 residues long. The germline V gene encodes CDR1 MRHNA and CDR2 SNTAGT. The CDR3 DNA sequence: TGTGCCAGCAGTGGTAGGGGCATGGATGAGCAGTTCTTC. This gives the protein CASSGRGMDEQFF.

The chain recombines TRBV6-6 with TRBJ1-6; 7 bases are shared with TRBD1. The germline gives CDR1 MNHNY, CDR2 SVGAGI (reference sequence). CDR3 size: 13 residues. Trimming removed 4 bases from V and 7 bases from J; junction bases left unmatched: 1. The CDR3 region has the DNA TGTGCCAGCAGTTCAGGGGGGAATTCACCCCTCCACTTT. Translated: CASSSGGNSPLHF.

A few counts support this clone. The chain couples TRBV7-8 to TRBJ2-7; 7 nucleotides match TRBD1. With 5 bases clipped from V and 8 bases from J, the junction kept 9 bases outside the gene matches. CDR1 is SGHVS, CDR2 FQNEAQ, per germline. There are 13 residues in the CDR3. The CDR3 DNA is TGTGCCAGCAGCCCCGACAGGGAAGTCAAGCAGTACTTC. Protein product: CASSPDREVKQYF.

This chain joins TRBV1 and TRBJ1-6. TRBV1 is a pseudogene locus. The CDR3 covers 14 residues. CDR3 loop: CTSSLEEEFSPLHF. The CDR3 DNA reads TGCACCAGCAGCCTAGAGGAGGAGTTTTCACCCCTCCACTTT.

This clone was seen a single time. V gene TRBV7-2 combines with J gene TRBJ2-2; 7 nucleotides match TRBD2. This CDR3 contains 15 residues. J was trimmed by 4 bases and V by 5 bases; bases with no gene match: 7. Germline assignment: CDR1 SGHTA and CDR2 FQGNSA. The CDR3 spells CASSPEAGPTGELFF. CDR3 coding DNA: TGTGCCAGCAGCCCCGAAGCGGGGCCCACCGGGGAGCTGTTTTTT.

The chain has TRBV6-6 and TRBJ2-7; 10 bases are a match to TRBD1. After removal of 5 bases from V and 3 bases from J, the junction contained 4 bases not matched to a gene. The CDR3 spans 14 residues. Germline CDR1 reads MNHNY; CDR2 reads SVGAGI (reference sequence). In DNA form, the CDR3 reads TGTGCCAGCAGTCAGGACAGGGGGAACTACGAGCAGTACTTC. The encoded protein is CASSQDRGNYEQYF.

This clone was counted a single time. The rearrangement joins TRBV7-6 to TRBJ2-3; D perhaps matches TRBD1 (7 bases). From germline, CDR1 is SGHVS and CDR2 FNYEAQ. Deletions cut 7 bases from V and 0 bases from J, with 20 bases between. The CDR3 is 17 residues long. The CDR3 spells CASTTLGGTVSTDTQYF. The CDR3 DNA reads TGTGCCAGCACTACCCTAGGCGGGACAGTTAGCACAGATACGCAGTATTTT.